The T cell receptor (beta chain) described here comes from a study of CD4 T cells in relation to SARS-CoV-2 and coronaviruses (dated by TCRdb to 2020 to 2022). Study-level background: Across all 12 patients in the convalescent cohort, the median age was roughly 40 years, with a range of about 21 to 80 years. Of the 12 convalescent patients, 8 were male and 4 were female, and two of the subjects were Hispanic. For other donors in the study, expansion assays were sequenced with a different, Illumina-based TCR-beta assay. The Adaptive Biotechnologies TCR-sequencing kit was used for samples from a few pre-COVID donors and for the naive versus memory experiments, whereas the other data were Illumina-based. Using patient-derived lymphoblastoid cell lines, the shared crossreactive spike epitopes were mapped to their HLA restriction. The study assessed, at the TCR clonotype level, memory CD4+ T cell crossreactivity between SARS-CoV-2 and common cold coronavirus spike proteins.

Deep-resolution immunoSEQ TCR-beta sequencing was performed on DNA from uncultured naive and memory CD4+ T cells. For the original study's pipeline: During preprocessing, nonproductive sequences were removed, along with CDR3s that did not begin with C, did not end with F or W, or were shorter than 7 amino acids. Cultured and uncultured naive and memory CD4+ repertoires were searched for previously identified spike- and CEF-reactive CDR3s. CDR3 homology was measured as pairwise Levenshtein distance, computed with the stringdist R package after trimming three terminal residues from each end. In TCRdb, the immuneACCESS table is reduced to in-frame sequences with V and J assigned. These tables do not hold every clone; where another copy was compared, an unresolved V gene accounts for under half, and the others remain unexplained. Clone size and V and J calls were adopted from that table, with D and trimming inferred from the DNA. In all, the sample holds approximately 60,000 clones, and around 90% of those were seen once. About 0.4% of the sample lies in the top ten.

What the study reported, not specific to this receptor: Significantly weaker SARS-CoV-2-driven expansion was shown by crossreactive clones than by monoreactive clones, consistent with antigenic imprinting. Because the crossreactivity analysis focused on spike protein, crossreactivity against other viral proteins was not assessed. The study was limited by small numbers of patients and tested TCRs. Memory CD4+ clonotypes crossrecognizing SARS-CoV-2 and at least one common cold coronavirus spike were found in roughly 59% of donors. Because no donor provided both pre-pandemic and post-infection samples, tracing the source of pre-existing responses was limited. Naive versus memory sequencing indicated the assay detects memory recall responses rather than primary responses primed during culture.

The CDR3 numbers 17 residues from cysteine through phenylalanine. The kept DNA is CDR3 alone, 51 bases in frame from the first base. Per the germline V gene, KGHDR is the CDR1 and SFDVKD is the CDR2. V has 2 bases trimmed and J has 5 bases trimmed; junction bases matching no gene number 8. Remarks on this clone: Its antigen is still unknown. The input lacks base qualities; no much larger clone sits a single base away.

To separate naive from memory CD4+ T cells, cryopreserved PBMCs first underwent CD4 enrichment and then EasySep naive CD4+ T cell enrichment. Ficoll-Paque PLUS gradient centrifugation was used to isolate PBMCs from either whole blood or leukapheresis product. PBMCs were either cryopreserved at -140°C or used fresh in the expansion assay. The QIAamp Micro DNA Kit was used to extract genomic DNA from the CD4+ T cells. The sequencing sample was made of naive CD4+ T cells from PBMCs. The cell subset or site label, read with the paper, signifies: naive CD4+ T cells isolated by negative enrichment. Here the chain combines TRBV24-1 and TRBJ2-5; TRBD1 agrees with 12 junctional bases. The source of this sequence is an adult with COVID-19. The DNA sequence is as follows: TGTGCCACCAGTGATTGGTCACGGGACAGGGGGCATGAGACCCAGTACTTC. Its protein reads: CATSDWSRDRGHETQYF.